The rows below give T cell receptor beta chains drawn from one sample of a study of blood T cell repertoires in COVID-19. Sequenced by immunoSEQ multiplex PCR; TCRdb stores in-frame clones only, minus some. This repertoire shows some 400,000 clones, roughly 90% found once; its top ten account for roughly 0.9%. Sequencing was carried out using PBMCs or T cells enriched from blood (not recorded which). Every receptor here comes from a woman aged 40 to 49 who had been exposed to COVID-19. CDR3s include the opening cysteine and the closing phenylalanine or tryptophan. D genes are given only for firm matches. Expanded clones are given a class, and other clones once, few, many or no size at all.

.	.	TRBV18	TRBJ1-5	CASSRESNQPQHF	TGTGCCAGCTCAAGAGAAAGCAATCAGCCCCAGCATTTT
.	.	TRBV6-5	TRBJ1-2	CASIGRGYGYTF	TGTGCCAGCATCGGCAGAGGATATGGCTACACCTTC
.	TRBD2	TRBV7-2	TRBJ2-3	CASSTLSGRATHTQYF	TGTGCCAGCAGCACCCTTAGCGGGAGGGCCACACATACGCAGTATTTT
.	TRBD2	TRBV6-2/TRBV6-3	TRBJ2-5	CASSVTSGGPQETQYF	TGTGCCAGCAGTGTGACTAGCGGGGGACCACAAGAGACCCAGTACTTC
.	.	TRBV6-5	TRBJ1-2	CASTPLATNYGYTF	TGTGCCAGCACCCCCCTAGCAACGAACTATGGCTACACCTTC
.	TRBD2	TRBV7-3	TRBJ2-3	CASSTGTSGDTQYF	TGTGCCAGCAGCACCGGGACTAGCGGAGATACGCAGTATTTT
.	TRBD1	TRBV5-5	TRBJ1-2	CASSQGQSVEYGYTF	TGTGCCAGCAGCCAGGGACAGTCAGTTGAGTATGGCTACACCTTC
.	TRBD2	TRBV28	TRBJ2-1	CASSSPGSSGRDEQFF	TGTGCCAGCAGTTCCCCGGGGTCTAGCGGGAGAGATGAGCAGTTCTTC
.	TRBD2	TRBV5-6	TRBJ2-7	CASSFLGGYEQYF	TGTGCCAGCAGCTTCCTGGGGGGGTACGAGCAGTACTTC
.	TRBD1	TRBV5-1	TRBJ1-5	CASSFGQGGPNQPQHF	TGCGCCAGCAGCTTTGGACAGGGGGGACCCAATCAGCCCCAGCATTTT
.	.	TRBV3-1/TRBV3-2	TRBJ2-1	CASSQVRFYNEQFF	TGTGCCAGCAGCCAAGTTCGTTTTTACAATGAGCAGTTCTTC
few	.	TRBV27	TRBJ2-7	CASSLGPTYEQYF	TGTGCCAGCAGTTTAGGGCCGACCTACGAGCAGTACTTC
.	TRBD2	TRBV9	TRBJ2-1	CASRPSGGARDEQFF	TGTGCCAGCAGGCCTAGCGGGGGGGCCAGGGATGAGCAGTTCTTC
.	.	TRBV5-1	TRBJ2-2	CASSLADSRTGELFF	TGCGCCAGCAGCTTGGCCGATAGCCGGACCGGGGAGCTGTTTTTT
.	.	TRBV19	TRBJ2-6	CASSRRQDHSGANVLTF	TGTGCCAGTAGTAGGAGACAGGACCACTCTGGGGCCAACGTCCTGACTTTC
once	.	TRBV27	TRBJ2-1	CASRGLPSSYNEQFF	TGTGCCAGCAGGGGACTTCCTTCCTCCTACAATGAGCAGTTCTTC
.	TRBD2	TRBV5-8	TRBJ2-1	CASSLVASGGAFEQFF	TGTGCCAGCAGCTTGGTGGCTAGCGGGGGGGCTTTTGAGCAGTTCTTC
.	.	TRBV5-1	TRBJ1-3	CASSLAGDGNTIYF	TGCGCCAGCAGCTTGGCCGGAGATGGAAACACCATATATTTT
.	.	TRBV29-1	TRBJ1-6	CSALGGAGSPLHF	TGCAGCGCCCTTGGAGGGGCAGGTTCACCCCTCCACTTT
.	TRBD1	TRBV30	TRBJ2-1	CAWSGTGSYEQFF	TGTGCCTGGAGTGGGACAGGGTCATATGAGCAGTTCTTC
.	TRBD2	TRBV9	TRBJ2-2	CASRGGAPTGELFF	TGTGCCAGCAGGGGAGGGGCTCCCACCGGGGAGCTGTTTTTT
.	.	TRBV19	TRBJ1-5	CASTPSRGSNQPQHF	TGTGCCAGTACCCCCTCCAGGGGTAGCAATCAGCCCCAGCATTTT
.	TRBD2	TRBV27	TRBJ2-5	CASSLSSGGAEETQYF	TGTGCCAGCAGTTTAAGTAGCGGGGGGGCCGAGGAGACCCAGTACTTC
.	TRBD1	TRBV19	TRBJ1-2	CASSASRDSAHGYTF	TGTGCCAGTAGCGCCAGCCGGGACAGCGCTCATGGCTACACCTTC
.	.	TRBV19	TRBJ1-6	CASRLAGNRNSPLHF	TGTGCCAGTAGGCTGGCAGGGAATCGTAATTCACCCCTCCACTTT
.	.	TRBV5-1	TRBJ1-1	CASSSSPGTEAFF	TGCGCCAGCAGCTCGAGTCCGGGCACTGAAGCTTTCTTT
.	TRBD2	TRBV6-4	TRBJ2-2	CASSLAGVNGELFF	TGTGCCAGCAGCCTAGCGGGAGTGAACGGGGAGCTGTTTTTT
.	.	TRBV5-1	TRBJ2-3	CASSPLAAPTDTQYF	TGCGCCAGCAGCCCCTTAGCGGCTCCCACAGATACGCAGTATTTT
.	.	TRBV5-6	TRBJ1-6	CASTRSVGVGNSPLHF	TGTGCCAGCACCCGGTCCGTCGGGGTTGGTAATTCACCCCTCCACTTT
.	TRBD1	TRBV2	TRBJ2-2	CASCSGTGGRGELFF	TGTGCCAGCTGCTCCGGGACAGGGGGCCGAGGGGAGCTGTTTTTT
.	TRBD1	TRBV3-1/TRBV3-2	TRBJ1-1	CASSRQGGGTEAFF	TGTGCCAGCAGCCGACAGGGGGGGGGCACTGAAGCTTTCTTT
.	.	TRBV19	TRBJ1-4	CASTIRGPTNEKLFF	TGTGCCAGTACCATTAGGGGCCCTACAAATGAAAAACTGTTTTTT
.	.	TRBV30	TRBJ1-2	CAWSIQTGYGYTF	TGTGCCTGGAGTATTCAAACAGGGTATGGCTACACCTTC
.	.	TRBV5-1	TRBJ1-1	CASSYSLTGNTEAFF	TGCGCCAGCAGCTATTCGTTGACAGGGAACACTGAAGCTTTCTTT
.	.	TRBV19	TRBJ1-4	CASSAGHNEKLFF	TGTGCCAGTAGCGCAGGGCATAATGAAAAACTGTTTTTT
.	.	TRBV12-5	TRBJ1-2	CASGLARSGGYTF	TGTGCTAGTGGTTTGGCCAGATCCGGGGGCTACACCTTC
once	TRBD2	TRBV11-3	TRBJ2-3	CASSFALAGGGTDTQYF	TGTGCCAGCAGCTTCGCACTAGCGGGAGGTGGCACAGATACGCAGTATTTT
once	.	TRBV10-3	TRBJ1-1	CAIGRRGTRDTEAFF	TGTGCCATCGGACGCAGGGGTACTAGGGACACTGAAGCTTTCTTT
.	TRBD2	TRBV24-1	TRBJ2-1	CATGGGNEQFF	TGTGCCACCGGCGGGGGAAATGAGCAGTTCTTC
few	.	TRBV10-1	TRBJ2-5	CASLYETQYF	TGCGCCAGCCTTTATGAGACCCAGTACTTC
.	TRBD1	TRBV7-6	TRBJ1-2	CASSLGGQGKWDF	TGTGCCAGCAGCTTAGGGGGACAGGGGAAATGGGACTTC
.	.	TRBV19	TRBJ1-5	CASSIRVGNSDQPQHF	TGTGCCAGTAGTATAAGGGTGGGAAATAGCGATCAGCCCCAGCATTTT
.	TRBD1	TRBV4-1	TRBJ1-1	CASSPQDRGVGAFF	TGCGCCAGCAGCCCACAGGACAGGGGGGTTGGAGCTTTCTTT
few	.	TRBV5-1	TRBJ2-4	CASSLLEPLKNIQYF	TGCGCCAGCAGCTTGTTGGAGCCCCTCAAAAACATTCAGTACTTC